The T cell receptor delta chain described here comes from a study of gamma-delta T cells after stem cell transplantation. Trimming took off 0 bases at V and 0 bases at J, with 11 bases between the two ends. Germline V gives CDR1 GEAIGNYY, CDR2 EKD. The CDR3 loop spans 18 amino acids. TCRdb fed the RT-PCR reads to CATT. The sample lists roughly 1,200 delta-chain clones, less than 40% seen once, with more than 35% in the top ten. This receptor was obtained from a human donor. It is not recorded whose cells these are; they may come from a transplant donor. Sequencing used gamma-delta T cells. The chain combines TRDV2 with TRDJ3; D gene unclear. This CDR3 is CACDTVDSDSWDTRQMFF. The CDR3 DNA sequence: TGTGCCTGTGACACCGTGGATTCCGACTCCTGGGACACCCGACAGATGTTTTTC.